Described below is a single T cell receptor beta chain sequence and its context. The sample originates from a study of T cell changes during pregnancy in multiple sclerosis. The data were produced by immunoSEQ multiplex PCR, yet TCRdb's version contains in-frame clones alone and is incomplete. The repertoire has under 90,000 clones, around nine tenths of them found once; the top ten carry approximately 3.3%. In germline, CDR1 is ENHRY, CDR2 SYGVKD. This CDR3 has 17 amino acids. The V segment lost 6 bases and the J segment 0 bases; nucleotides outside the gene matches: 6. The receptor comes from a female donor in good health, enrolled as a control in a pregnancy study. The source material was peripheral blood, sampled after pregnancy. This chain joins TRBV10-3 and TRBJ2-1; TRBD2 matches at 12 bases. Here the CDR3 DNA reads TGTGCCATCAGCGGGACTAGCGGGTTATTCTCCTACAATGAGCAGTTCTTC. This translates into CAISGTSGLFSYNEQFF.